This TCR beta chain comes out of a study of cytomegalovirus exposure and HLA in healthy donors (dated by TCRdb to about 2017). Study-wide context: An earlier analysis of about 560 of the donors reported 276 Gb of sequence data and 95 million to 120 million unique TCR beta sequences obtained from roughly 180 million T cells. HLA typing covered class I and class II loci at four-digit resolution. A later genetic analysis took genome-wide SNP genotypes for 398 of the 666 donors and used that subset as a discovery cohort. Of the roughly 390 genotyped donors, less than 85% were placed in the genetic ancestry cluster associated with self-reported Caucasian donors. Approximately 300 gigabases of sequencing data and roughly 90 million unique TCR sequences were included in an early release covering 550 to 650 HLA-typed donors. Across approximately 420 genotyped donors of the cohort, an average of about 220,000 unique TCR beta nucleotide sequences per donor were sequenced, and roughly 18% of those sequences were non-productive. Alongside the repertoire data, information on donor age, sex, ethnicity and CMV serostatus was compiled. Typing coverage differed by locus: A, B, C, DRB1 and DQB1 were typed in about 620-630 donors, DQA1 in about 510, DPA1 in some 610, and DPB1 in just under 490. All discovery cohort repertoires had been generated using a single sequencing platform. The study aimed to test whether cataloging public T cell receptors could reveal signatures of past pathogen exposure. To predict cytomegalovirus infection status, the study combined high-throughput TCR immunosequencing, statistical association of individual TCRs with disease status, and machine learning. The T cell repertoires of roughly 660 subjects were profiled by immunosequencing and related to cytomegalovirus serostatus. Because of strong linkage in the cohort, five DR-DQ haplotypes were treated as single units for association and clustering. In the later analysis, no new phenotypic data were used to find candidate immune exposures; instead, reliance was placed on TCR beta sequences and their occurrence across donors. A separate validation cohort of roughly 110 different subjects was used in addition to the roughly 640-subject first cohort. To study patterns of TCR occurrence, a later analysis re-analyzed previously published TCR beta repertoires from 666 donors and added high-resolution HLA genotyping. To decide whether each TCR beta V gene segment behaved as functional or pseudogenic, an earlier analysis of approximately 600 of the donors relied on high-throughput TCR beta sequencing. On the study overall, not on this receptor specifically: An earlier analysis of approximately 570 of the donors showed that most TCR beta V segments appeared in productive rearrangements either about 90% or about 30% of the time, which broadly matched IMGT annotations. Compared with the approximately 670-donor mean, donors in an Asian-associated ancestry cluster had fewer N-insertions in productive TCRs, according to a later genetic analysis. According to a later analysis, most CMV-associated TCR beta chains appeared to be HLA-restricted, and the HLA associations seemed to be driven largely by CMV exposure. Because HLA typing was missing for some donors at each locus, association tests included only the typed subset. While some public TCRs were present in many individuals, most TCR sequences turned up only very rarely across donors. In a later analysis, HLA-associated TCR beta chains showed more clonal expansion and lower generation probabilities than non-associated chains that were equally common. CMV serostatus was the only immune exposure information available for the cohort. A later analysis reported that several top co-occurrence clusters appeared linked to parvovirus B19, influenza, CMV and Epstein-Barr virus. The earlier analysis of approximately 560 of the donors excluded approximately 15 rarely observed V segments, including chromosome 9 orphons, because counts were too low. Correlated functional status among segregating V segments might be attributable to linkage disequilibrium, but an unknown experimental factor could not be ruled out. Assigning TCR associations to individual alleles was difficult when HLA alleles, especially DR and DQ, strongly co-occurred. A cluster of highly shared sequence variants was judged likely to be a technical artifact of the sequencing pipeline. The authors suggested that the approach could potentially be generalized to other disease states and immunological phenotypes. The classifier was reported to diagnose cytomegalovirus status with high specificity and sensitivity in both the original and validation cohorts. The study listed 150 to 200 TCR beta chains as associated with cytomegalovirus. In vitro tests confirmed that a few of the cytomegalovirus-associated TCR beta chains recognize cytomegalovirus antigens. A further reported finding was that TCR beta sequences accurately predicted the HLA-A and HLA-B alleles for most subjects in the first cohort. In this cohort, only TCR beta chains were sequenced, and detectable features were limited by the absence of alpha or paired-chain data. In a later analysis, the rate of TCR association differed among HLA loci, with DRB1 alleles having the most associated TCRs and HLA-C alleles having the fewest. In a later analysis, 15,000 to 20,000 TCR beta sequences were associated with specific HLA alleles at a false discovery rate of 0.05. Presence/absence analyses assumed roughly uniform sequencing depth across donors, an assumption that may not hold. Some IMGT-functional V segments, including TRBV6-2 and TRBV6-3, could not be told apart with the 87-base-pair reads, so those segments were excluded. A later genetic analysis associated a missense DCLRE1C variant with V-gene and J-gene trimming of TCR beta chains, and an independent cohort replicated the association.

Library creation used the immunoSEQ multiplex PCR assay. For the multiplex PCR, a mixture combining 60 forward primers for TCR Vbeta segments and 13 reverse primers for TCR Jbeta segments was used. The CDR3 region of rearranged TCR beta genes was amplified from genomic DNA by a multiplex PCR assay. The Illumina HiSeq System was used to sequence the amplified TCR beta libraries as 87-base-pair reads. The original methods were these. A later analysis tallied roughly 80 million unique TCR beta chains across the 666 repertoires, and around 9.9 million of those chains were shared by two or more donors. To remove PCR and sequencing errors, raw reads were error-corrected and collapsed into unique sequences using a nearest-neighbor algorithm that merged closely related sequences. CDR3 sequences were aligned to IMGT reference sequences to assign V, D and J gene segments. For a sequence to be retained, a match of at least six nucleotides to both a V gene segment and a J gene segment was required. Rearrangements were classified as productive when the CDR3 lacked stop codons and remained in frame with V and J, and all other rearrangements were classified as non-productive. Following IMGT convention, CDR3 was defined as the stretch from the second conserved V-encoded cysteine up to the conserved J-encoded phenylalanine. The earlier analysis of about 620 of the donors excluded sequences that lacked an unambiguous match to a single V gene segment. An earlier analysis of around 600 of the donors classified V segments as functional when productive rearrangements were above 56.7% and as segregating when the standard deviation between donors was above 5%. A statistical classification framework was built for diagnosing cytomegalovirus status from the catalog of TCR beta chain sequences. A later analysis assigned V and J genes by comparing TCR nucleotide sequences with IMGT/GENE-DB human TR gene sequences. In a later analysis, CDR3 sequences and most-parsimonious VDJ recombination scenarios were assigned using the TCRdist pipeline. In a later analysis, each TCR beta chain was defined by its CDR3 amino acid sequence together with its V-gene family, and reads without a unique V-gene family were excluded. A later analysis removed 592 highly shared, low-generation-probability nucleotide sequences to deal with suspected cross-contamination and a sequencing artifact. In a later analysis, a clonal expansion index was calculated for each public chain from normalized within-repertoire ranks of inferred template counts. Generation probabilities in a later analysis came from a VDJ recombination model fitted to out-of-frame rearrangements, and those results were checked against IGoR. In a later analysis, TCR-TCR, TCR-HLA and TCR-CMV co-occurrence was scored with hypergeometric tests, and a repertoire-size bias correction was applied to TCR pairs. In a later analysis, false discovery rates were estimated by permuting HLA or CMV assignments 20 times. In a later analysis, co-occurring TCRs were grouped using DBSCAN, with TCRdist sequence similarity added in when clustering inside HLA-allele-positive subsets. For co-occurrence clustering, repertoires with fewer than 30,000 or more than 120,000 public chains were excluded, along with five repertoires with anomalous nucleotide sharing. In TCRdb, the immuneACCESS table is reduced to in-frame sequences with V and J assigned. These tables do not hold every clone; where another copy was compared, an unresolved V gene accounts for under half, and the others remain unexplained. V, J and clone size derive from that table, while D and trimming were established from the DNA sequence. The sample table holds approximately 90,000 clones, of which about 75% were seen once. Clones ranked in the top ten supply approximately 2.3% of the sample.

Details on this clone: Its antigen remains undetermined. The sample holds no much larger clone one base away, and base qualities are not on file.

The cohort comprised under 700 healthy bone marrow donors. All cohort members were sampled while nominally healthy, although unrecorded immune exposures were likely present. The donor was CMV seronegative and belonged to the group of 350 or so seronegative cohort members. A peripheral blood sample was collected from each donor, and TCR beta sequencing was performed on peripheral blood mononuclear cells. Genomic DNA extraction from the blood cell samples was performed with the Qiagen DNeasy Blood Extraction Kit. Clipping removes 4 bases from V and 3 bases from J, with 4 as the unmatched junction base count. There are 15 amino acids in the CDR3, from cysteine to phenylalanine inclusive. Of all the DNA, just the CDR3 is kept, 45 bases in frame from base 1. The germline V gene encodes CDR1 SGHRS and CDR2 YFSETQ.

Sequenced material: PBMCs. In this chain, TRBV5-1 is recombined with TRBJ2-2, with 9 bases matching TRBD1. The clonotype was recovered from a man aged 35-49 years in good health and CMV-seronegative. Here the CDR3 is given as CASSPRTGDTGELFF. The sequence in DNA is TGCGCCAGCAGCCCACGGACAGGGGACACCGGGGAGCTGTTTTTT.